The clone carrying this T cell receptor (beta chain) was counted a few times. Its antigen is currently unknown. In making TCR beta libraries, quantitative 5'-RACE with molecular barcodes was used. TCRdb passed the 5' RACE reads through MiXCR, listing each CDR3 protein once. Among around 100,000 distinct CDR3 sequences listed, less than 25% were seen once. This entry belongs to a study of CD8 T cells in ankylosing spondylitis. Study observations and caveats: What seemed typical of ankylosing spondylitis blood was a TCR beta motif built from about 8 highly homologous variants.

The V and J ends lost 9 bases and 5 bases respectively, with 12 bases between them. Looked up from germline, CDR1 is KGHDR and CDR2 is SFDVKD. The length of the CDR3 is 12 residues. The chain has TRBV24-1 and TRBJ1-2; D is unclear. Sequenced: synovial fluid, either unsorted or a sorted T cell fraction (not recorded which). This clonotype was sampled from a male donor with ankylosing spondylitis. In nucleotides, the CDR3 is TGTGCCACCTCAACCCTAGGATATGGCTACACCTTC. It yields the protein CATSTLGYGYTF.